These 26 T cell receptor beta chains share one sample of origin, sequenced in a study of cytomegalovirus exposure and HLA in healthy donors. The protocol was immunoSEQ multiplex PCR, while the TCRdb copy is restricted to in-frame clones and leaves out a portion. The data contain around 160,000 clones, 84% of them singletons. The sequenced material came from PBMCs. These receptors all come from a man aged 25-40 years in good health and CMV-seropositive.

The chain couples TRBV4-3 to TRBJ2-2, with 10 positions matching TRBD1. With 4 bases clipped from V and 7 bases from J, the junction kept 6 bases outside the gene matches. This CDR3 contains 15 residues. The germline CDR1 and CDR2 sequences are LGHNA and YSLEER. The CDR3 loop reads CASSPRDRGIGELFF. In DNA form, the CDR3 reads TGCGCCAGCAGCCCACGGGACAGGGGTATCGGGGAGCTGTTTTTT.

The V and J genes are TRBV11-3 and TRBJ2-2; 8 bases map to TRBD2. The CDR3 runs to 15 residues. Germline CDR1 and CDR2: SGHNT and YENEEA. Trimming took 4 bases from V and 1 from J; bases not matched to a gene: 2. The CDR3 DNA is TGTGCCAGCAGCTCCAGCGGGGGGAACACCGGGGAGCTGTTTTTT. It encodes CASSSSGGNTGELFF.

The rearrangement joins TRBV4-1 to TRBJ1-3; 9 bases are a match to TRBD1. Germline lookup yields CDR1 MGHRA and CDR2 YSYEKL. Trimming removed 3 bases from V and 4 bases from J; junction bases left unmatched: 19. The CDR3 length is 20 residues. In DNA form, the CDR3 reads TGCGCCAGCAGCCAGATCCCCTACCGGGACAGGGAGTCTGCGGGAAACACCATATATTTT. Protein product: CASSQIPYRDRESAGNTIYF.

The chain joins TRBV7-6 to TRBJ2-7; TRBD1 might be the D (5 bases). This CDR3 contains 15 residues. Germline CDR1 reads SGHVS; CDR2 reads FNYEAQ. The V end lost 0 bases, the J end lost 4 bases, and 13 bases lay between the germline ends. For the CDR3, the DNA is TGTGCCAGCAGCTTAGCGCTTGACAGCGTATACGAGCAGTACTTC. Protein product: CASSLALDSVYEQYF.

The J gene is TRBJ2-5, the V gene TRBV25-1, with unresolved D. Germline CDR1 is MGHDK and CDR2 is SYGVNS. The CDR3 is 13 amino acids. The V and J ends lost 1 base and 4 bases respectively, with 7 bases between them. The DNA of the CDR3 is TGTGCCAGCAGTGAATTAGGAGTAGAGACCCAGTACTTC. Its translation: CASSELGVETQYF. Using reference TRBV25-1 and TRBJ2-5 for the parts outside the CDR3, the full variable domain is EADIYQTPRYLVIGTGKKITLECSQTMGHDKMYWYQQDPGMELHLIHYSYGVNSTEKGDLSSESTVSRIRTEHFPLTLESARPSHTSQYLCASSELGVETQYFGPGTRLLVL.

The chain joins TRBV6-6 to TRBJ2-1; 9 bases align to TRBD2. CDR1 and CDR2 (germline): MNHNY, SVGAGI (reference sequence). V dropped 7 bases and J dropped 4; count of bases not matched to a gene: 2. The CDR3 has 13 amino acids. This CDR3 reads CASTLAGYNEQFF. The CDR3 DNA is TGTGCCAGCACCCTAGCGGGGTACAATGAGCAGTTCTTC.

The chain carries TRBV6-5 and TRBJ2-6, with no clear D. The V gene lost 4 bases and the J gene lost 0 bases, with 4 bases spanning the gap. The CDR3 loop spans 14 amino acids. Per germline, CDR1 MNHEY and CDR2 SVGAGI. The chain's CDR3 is CASSLSSGANVLTF. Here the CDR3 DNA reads TGTGCCAGCAGTTTGAGCTCTGGGGCCAACGTCCTGACTTTC.

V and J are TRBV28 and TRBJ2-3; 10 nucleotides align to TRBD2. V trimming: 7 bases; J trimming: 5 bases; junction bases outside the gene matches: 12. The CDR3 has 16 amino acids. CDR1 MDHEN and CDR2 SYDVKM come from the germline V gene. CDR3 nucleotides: TGTGCCAGCACCCTAAGGACTAGCGGAGGGGTAGATACGCAGTATTTT. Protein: CASTLRTSGGVDTQYF. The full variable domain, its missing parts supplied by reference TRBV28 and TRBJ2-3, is DVKVTQSSRYLVKRTGEKVFLECVQDMDHENMFWYRQDPGLGLRLIYFSYDVKMKEKGDIPEGYSVSREKKERFSLILESASTNQTSMYLCASTLRTSGGVDTQYFGPGTRLTVL.

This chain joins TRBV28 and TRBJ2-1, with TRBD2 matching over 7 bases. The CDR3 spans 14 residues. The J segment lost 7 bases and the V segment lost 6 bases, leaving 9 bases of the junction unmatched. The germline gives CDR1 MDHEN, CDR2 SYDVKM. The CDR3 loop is CASRWGGVGNEQFF. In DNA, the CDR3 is TGTGCCAGCAGGTGGGGGGGTGTTGGGAATGAGCAGTTCTTC.

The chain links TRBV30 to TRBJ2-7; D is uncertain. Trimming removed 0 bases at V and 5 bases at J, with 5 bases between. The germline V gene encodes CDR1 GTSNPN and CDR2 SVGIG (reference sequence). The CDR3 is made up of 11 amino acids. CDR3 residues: CAWSVLDEQYF. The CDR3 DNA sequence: TGTGCCTGGAGTGTACTGGACGAGCAGTACTTC.

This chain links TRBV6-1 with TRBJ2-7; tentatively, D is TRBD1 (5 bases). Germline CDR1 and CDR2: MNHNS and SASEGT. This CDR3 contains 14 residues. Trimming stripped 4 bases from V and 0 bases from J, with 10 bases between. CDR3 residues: CASSVHRGSYEQYF. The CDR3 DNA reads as TGTGCCAGCAGTGTACATAGGGGCTCCTACGAGCAGTACTTC.

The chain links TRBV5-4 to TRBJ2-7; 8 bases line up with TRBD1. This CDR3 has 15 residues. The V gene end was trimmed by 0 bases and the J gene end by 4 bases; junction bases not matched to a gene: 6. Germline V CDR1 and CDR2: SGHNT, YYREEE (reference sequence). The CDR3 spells CASSLGQGNGYEQYF. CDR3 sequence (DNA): TGTGCCAGCAGCTTGGGACAGGGGAATGGGTACGAGCAGTACTTC.

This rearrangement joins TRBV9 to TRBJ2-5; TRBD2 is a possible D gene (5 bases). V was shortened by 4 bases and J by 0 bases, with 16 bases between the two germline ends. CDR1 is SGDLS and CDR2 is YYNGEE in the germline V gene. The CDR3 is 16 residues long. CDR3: CASSPHVGGYQETQYF. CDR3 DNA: TGTGCCAGCAGCCCACACGTGGGCGGGTACCAAGAGACCCAGTACTTC.

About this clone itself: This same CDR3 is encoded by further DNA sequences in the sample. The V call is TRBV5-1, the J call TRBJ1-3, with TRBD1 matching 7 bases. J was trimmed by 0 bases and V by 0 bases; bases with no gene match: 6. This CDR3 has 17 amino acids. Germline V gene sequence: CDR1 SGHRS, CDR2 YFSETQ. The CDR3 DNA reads TGCGCCAGCAGCTTGGGACAGGGAAGGTTCTCTGGAAACACCATATATTTT. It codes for CASSLGQGRFSGNTIYF.

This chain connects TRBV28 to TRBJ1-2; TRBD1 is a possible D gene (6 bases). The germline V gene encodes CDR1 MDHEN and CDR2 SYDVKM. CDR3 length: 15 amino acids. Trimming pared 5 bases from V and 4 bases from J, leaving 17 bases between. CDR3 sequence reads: CASSPPQGNGYGYTF. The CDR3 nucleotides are TGTGCCAGCAGTCCCCCACAGGGAAACGGCTATGGCTACACCTTC.

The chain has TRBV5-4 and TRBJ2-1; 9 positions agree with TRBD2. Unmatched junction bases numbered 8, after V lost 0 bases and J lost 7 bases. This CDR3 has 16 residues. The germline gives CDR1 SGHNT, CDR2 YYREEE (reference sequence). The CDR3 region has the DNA TGTGCCAGCAGCTTGGCCGGGACTAGCACGGCAAATGAGCAGTTCTTC. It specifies CASSLAGTSTANEQFF.

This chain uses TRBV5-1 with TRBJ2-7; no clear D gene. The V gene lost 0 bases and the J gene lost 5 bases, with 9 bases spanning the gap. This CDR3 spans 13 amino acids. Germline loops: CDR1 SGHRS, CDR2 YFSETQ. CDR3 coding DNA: TGCGCCAGCAGCTTGGAAGTCCGAGACGAGCAGTACTTC. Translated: CASSLEVRDEQYF.

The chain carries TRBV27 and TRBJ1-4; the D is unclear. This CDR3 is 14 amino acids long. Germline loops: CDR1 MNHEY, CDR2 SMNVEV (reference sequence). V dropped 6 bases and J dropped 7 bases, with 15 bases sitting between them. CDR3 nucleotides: TGTGCCAGCAGCCACCAACCTCCCGGTGAAAAACTGTTTTTT. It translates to CASSHQPPGEKLFF.

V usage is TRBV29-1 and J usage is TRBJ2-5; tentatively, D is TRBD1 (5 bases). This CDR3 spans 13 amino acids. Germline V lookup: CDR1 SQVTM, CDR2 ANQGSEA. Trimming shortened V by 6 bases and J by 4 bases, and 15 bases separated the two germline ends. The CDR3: CSVKQVLGETQYF. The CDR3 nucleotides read TGCAGCGTCAAACAGGTTTTAGGAGAGACCCAGTACTTC.

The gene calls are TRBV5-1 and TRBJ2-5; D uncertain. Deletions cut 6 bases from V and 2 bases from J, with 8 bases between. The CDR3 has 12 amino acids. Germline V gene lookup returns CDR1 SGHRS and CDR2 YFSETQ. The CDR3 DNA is TGCGCCAGCAAGCGAACACAAGAGACCCAGTACTTC. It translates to CASKRTQETQYF.

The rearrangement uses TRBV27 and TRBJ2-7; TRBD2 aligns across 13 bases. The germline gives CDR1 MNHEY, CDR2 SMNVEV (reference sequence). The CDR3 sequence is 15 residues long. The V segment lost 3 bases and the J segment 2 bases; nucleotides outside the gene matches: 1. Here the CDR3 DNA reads TGTGCCAGCAGTTTGACTAGCGGGAGGCCCTACGAGCAGTACTTC. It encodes CASSLTSGRPYEQYF.

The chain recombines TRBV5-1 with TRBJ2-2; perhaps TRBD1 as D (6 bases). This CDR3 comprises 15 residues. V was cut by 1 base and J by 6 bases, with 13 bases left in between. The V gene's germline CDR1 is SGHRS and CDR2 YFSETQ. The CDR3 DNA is TGCGCCAGCAGCTTGATGCTTGAGGGGGCCGGGGAGCTGTTTTTT. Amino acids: CASSLMLEGAGELFF. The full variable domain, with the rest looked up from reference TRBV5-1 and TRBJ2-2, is KAGVTQTPRYLIKTRGQQVTLSCSPISGHRSVSWYQQTPGQGLQFLFEYFSETQRNKGNFPGRFSGRQFSNSRSEMNVSTLELGDSALYLCASSLMLEGAGELFFGEGSRLTVL.

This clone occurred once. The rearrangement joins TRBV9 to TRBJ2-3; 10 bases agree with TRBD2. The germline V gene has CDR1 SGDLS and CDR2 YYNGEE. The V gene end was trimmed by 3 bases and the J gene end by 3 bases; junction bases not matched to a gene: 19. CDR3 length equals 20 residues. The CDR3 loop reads CASSASGTAVLAGGTDTQYF. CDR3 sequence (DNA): TGTGCCAGCAGCGCCTCCGGGACGGCTGTCTTAGCGGGAGGAACAGATACGCAGTATTTT.

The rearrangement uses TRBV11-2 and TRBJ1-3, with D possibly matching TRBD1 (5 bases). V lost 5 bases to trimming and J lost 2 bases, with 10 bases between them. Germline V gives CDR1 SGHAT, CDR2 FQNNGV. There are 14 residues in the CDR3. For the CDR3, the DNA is TGTGCCAGCAGCCGGGACTCGCCTGGAAACACCATATATTTT. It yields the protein CASSRDSPGNTIYF.

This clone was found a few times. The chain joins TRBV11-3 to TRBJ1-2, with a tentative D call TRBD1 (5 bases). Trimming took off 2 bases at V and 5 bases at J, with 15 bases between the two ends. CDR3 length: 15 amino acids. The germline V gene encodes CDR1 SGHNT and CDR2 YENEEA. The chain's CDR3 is CASSLFWRGRYGYTF. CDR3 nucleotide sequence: TGTGCCAGCAGCTTATTTTGGAGGGGACGGTATGGCTACACCTTC.

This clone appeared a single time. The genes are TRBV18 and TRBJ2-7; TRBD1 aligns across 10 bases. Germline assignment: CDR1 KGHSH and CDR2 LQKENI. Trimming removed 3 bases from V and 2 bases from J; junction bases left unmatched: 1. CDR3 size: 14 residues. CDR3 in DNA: TGTGCCAGCTCACCGGACAGGGGGACCTACGAGCAGTACTTC. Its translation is CASSPDRGTYEQYF.